This T cell receptor (beta chain) was profiled in a study of OX40 agonist ivuxolimab in advanced cancers. Study in general: The study treated patients with ivuxolimab, an agonistic anti-OX40 (CD134) antibody. Every 2 weeks, patients got intravenous ivuxolimab at one of six dose levels (0.01-10 mg/kg).

Notes on this clone: The antigen remains undetermined.

Study-wide results and caveats: On average, a greater number of expanded clones characterised CD8+ T cells relative to CD4+.

This CDR3 region has 13 residues. V shed 1 base and J 6 bases; nucleotides not matched to a gene: 1. The germline gives CDR1 SGHNT, CDR2 YYREEE (reference sequence). Sequencing was performed with immunoSEQ multiplex PCR; in TCRdb, only in-frame clones are kept and a portion is missing. This table has some 86,000 clones, less than 95% appearing once. Sequenced here: CD4+ or CD8+ T cells sorted from blood, sampled in a trial of the OX40 agonist ivuxolimab. The clonotype originates from an adult with an advanced solid tumor such as melanoma, head and neck, liver or kidney cancer. The V and J genes are TRBV5-4 and TRBJ2-1; 7 nucleotides agree with TRBD2. The CDR3 coding sequence is TGTGCCAGCAGCTTGACGGGGGGCAATGAGCAGTTCTTC. Amino acids: CASSLTGGNEQFF.